One sample yielded the 28 T cell receptor beta chains listed below, sequenced in a study of T cells in women clearing cervical HPV infection. The protocol was immunoSEQ multiplex PCR, while the TCRdb copy is restricted to in-frame clones and leaves out a portion. The table for this sample gives roughly 34,000 clones. What was sequenced was blood buffy coat. The receptors derive from a woman between 18 and 69 years old with a cervical HPV16 infection that either progressed to CIN3+ or cleared (not recorded which).

Comments on this clone: The sequence runs out 3 residues before the end of the CDR3; the remainder is reconstructed from the germline J gene. V and J are TRBV6-2 or TRBV6-3 and TRBJ1-4; 7 bases agree with TRBD1. The CDR3 has 16 residues. In germline, CDR1 is MNHEY, CDR2 SVGEGT. V lost 5 bases, J lost 8 bases, and 14 bases stayed unmatched. The covered CDR3 bases are TGTGCCAGCAGTGATCGTGACAGGGATCTCGGCGAAAAA. The encoded protein is CASSDRDRDLGEK. The whole CDR3 protein is CASSDRDRDLGEKLFF.

For this clone: The CDR3 extends 3 residues past the end of the read, so its final part is completed from the germline J gene. The chain links TRBV11-2 to TRBJ2-2, with 7 bases matching TRBD1. The length of the CDR3 is 15 residues. Trimming took 2 bases from V and 0 from J; bases not matched to a gene: 0. Per the germline V gene, CDR1 is SGHAT and CDR2 is FQNNGV. CDR3 region: CASSLQGANTGELFF. The part of the CDR3 DNA that was read is TGTGCCAGCAGCTTACAGGGGGCGAACACCGGGGAG.

For this clone: Read data end 3 residues before the CDR3 end; the end is taken from the germline J gene. V gene TRBV19 combines with J gene TRBJ1-3, with a weak D call TRBD1 (6 bases). The CDR3 length is 18 residues. V gave up 4 bases and J gave up 1 base, with 20 bases separating them. Per the germline V gene, CDR1 is LNHDA and CDR2 is SQIVND (reference sequence). The sequenced CDR3 bases are TGTGCCAGTAGTACCGACGCAATGGCAGGGGCTTCTGGAAACACC. This codes for CASSTDAMAGASGNT. The full CDR3 is CASSTDAMAGASGNTIYF.

A note on this clone: Read sequence stops 3 residues before the CDR3 end, and the germline J gene provides the missing end. The chain recombines TRBV7-2 with TRBJ1-3; D might be TRBD1 (6 bases). This CDR3 contains 15 residues. V was clipped by 2 bases and J by 3 bases, with 11 bases between them. Germline lookup yields CDR1 SGHTA and CDR2 FQGNSA. CDR3 loop: CASSLSRGGGNTIYF. The sequenced CDR3 bases are TGTGCCAGCAGCTTATCCAGGGGTGGTGGAAACACC.

A note on this clone: The read halts 3 residues ahead of the CDR3 end, with the missing end drawn from the germline J gene. The rearrangement joins TRBV5-1 to TRBJ2-3; D possibly corresponds to TRBD2 (6 bases). The CDR3 has 13 residues. Germline-derived CDR1 and CDR2 are SGHRS and YFSETQ. CDR3 DNA, as far as it was read: TGCGCCAGCATGACGTGGGGGGAGGAGACG. It yields the protein CASMTWGEET. The whole CDR3 reads CASMTWGEETQYF. The full variable domain, with the rest looked up from reference TRBV5-1 and TRBJ2-3, is KAGVTQTPRYLIKTRGQQVTLSCSPISGHRSVSWYQQTPGQGLQFLFEYFSETQRNKGNFPGRFSGRQFSNSRSEMNVSTLELGDSALYLCASMTWGEETQYFGPGTRLTVL.

Note on this clone: Read data end 3 residues before the CDR3 end; the end is taken from the germline J gene. The chain combines TRBV20-1 with TRBJ1-2; TRBD1 is a possible D gene (6 bases). This CDR3 has 12 amino acids. V was shortened by 3 bases and J by 1 base, with 6 bases between the two germline ends. Germline lookup yields CDR1 DFQATT and CDR2 SNEGSKA (reference sequence). The CDR3 bases that were read are TGCAGTGCTAGGGACAGTAACTATGGC. This translates into CSARDSNYG. From start to end, the CDR3 is CSARDSNYGYTF.

In the case of this clone: The CDR3 end is not reached by the read, which stops 3 residues before it; the germline J gene fills it in. V gene TRBV30 combines with J gene TRBJ1-2, with D maybe TRBD1 (6 bases). The germline gives CDR1 GTSNPN, CDR2 SVGIG (reference sequence). V shed 4 bases and J shed 1 base, with 16 bases lying between them. The CDR3 sequence is 15 residues long. The CDR3 bases that were read are TGTGCCTGGAAACGGACAGAGATGAATAACTATGGC. This encodes CAWKRTEMNNYG. The whole CDR3 sequence reads CAWKRTEMNNYGYTF. The full variable domain, completed using reference TRBV30 and TRBJ1-2, is SQTIHQWPATLVQPVGSPLSLECTVEGTSNPNLYWYRQAAGRGLQLLFYSVGIGQISSEVPQNLSASRPQDRQFILSSKKLLLSDSGFYLCAWKRTEMNNYGYTFGSGTRLTVV.

Details on this clone: The read stops 3 residues short of the end of the CDR3; the missing end is completed from the germline J gene. This chain uses TRBV2 with TRBJ2-7, with TRBD1 identical over 8 bases. Germline values: CDR1 SNHLY, CDR2 FYNNEI. The length of the CDR3 is 15 residues. The V gene end was trimmed by 7 bases and the J gene end by 1 base; junction bases not matched to a gene: 9. The CDR3 loop reads CASKFADRASYEQYF. The CDR3 DNA, read in part, is TGTGCCAGCAAGTTCGCGGACAGGGCATCCTACGAG.

For this clone: One end of the junction varies from germline; a read error may be responsible. The read terminates 3 residues ahead of where the CDR3 ends, so the germline J gene completes it. This chain uses TRBV11-2 with TRBJ2-3, with 9 nucleotides matching TRBD1. The length of the CDR3 is 14 residues. Germline-derived CDR1 and CDR2 are SGHAT and FQNNGV. The CDR3 protein is CASSYRTGAETQYF. The CDR3 DNA, read in part, is TGTGCCAGCAGCTATCGGACAGGGGCAGAGACG.

To note about this clone: Read sequence stops 3 residues before the CDR3 end, and the germline J gene provides the missing end. J is TRBJ2-7 and V is TRBV20-1; TRBD2 agrees at 12 bases. This CDR3 comprises 17 residues. V was clipped by 1 base and J by 0 bases; unmatched bases: 7. Germline-derived CDR1 and CDR2 are DFQATT and SNEGSKA (reference sequence). Here the CDR3 reads CSARVGGTSGRSYEQYF. Incomplete CDR3 DNA: TGCAGTGCTAGAGTTGGGGGGACTAGCGGGCGCTCCTACGAG.

A note on this clone: The observed sequence ends 3 residues before the CDR3 terminus, with the missing tail filled in from the germline J gene. V and J are TRBV19 and TRBJ2-2; D gene ambiguous. Germline V gene data show CDR1 as LNHDA and CDR2 as SQIVND (reference sequence). The CDR3 is 14 amino acids. The CDR3: CASSMFGTNEKLFF. CDR3 DNA (partial): TGTGCCAGTAGTATGTTCGGAACTAATGAAAAG.

Comments on this clone: Sequencing ends 3 residues short of the CDR3 end; the germline J gene provides the rest. The chain joins TRBV18 to TRBJ1-1; 11 bases are a match to TRBD1. This CDR3 is built from 15 residues. The germline V gene encodes CDR1 KGHSH and CDR2 LQKENI. Trimming cost V 10 bases and J 0 bases; bases outside gene matches: 7. Here the CDR3 reads CATLRDRGMNTEAFF. The covered CDR3 bases are TGTGCCACCCTACGGGACAGGGGGATGAACACTGAA.

As for this clone: The read ends 3 residues early relative to the CDR3; the germline J gene fills the gap. The chain is built from TRBV11-2 and TRBJ2-1; 10 bases agree with TRBD2. Germline V gene data show CDR1 as SGHAT and CDR2 as FQNNGV. The V and J ends lost 1 base and 6 bases, in that order; junction bases with no gene match: 0. This CDR3 is 14 amino acids long. Partial CDR3 DNA: TGTGCCAGCAGCTTAGGGACTAGCGGCAATGAG. It is translated as CASSLGTSGNE. The full CDR3 sequence reads CASSLGTSGNEQFF.

With regard to this clone: The read stops 3 residues short of the end of the CDR3; the missing end is completed from the germline J gene. The V call is TRBV5-4, the J call TRBJ1-1; possibly TRBD1 for D (5 bases). Deletions cut 1 base from V and 5 bases from J, with 12 bases between. From germline, CDR1 is SGHNT and CDR2 YYREEE (reference sequence). The length of the CDR3 is 14 residues. CDR3 loop: CASSLYTGRTEAFF. Incomplete CDR3 DNA: TGTGCCAGCAGCTTGTACACAGGACGGACTGAA. The variable domain in full, completed from reference TRBV5-4 and TRBJ1-1, reads ETGVTQSPTHLIKTRGQQVTLRCSSQSGHNTVSWYQQALGQGPQFIFQYYREEENGRGNFPPRFSGLQFPNYSSELNVNALELDDSALYLCASSLYTGRTEAFFGQGTRLTVV.

For this clone: From the germline J gene comes the end of the CDR3, since the read stops 3 residues before it. The chain couples TRBV7-8 to TRBJ2-7, with a weak D call TRBD1 (5 bases). CDR1 and CDR2 from the germline V gene are SGHVS and FQNEAQ. V lost 3 bases, J lost 3 bases, and 9 bases lay in between. There are 13 residues in the CDR3. Partial CDR3 DNA: TGTGCCAGCAGCTTTCGGCAGGGCTACGAG. It codes for CASSFRQGYE. The entire CDR3 protein reads CASSFRQGYEQYF.

Concerning this clone itself: The read finishes 3 residues shy of the CDR3 end, and the germline J gene is used to complete it. The chain links TRBV20-1 to TRBJ2-7; 7 nucleotides align to TRBD2. The CDR3 has 16 amino acids. V was clipped by 5 bases and J by 4 bases; unmatched bases: 17. Germline CDR1 is DFQATT and CDR2 is SNEGSKA (reference sequence). The sequenced part of the CDR3 DNA is TGCAGTGCTTGGGTTAGGGGTGGGGGGGTCGGGTACGAG. Residues: CSAWVRGGGVGYE. The whole CDR3 protein is CSAWVRGGGVGYEQYF.

Worth noting for this clone: The read terminates 3 residues ahead of where the CDR3 ends, so the germline J gene completes it. The chain links TRBV19 to TRBJ2-3; 11 bases agree with TRBD1. The CDR3 is 15 amino acids. Germline V gene lookup returns CDR1 LNHDA and CDR2 SQIVND (reference sequence). CDR3 DNA (partial): TGTGCCAGTCAGGAAGGGGACAGGGGGTTTCCCTCG. Encoded protein: CASQEGDRGFPS. The entire CDR3 reads CASQEGDRGFPSQYF.

About this clone itself: Coverage ceases 3 residues before the CDR3 finishes, and the germline J gene fills in the end. The chain carries TRBV11-3 and TRBJ2-5; the D is unclear. The CDR3 totals 13 residues. Trimming shortened V by 2 bases and J by 0 bases, and 4 bases separated the two germline ends. The germline CDR1 and CDR2 sequences are SGHNT and YENEEA. The CDR3 is CASSLNNQETQYF. CDR3 bases read: TGTGCCAGCAGCTTAAACAACCAAGAGACC.

Concerning this clone itself: The CDR3 end falls 3 residues outside the read, so it is completed with the germline J gene. The chain couples TRBV2 to TRBJ2-3, with 11 bases matching TRBD2. Germline V gene data show CDR1 as SNHLY and CDR2 as FYNNEI. J gave up 4 bases and V 8 bases, and 8 bases lay outside the gene matches. There are 15 residues in the CDR3. The CDR3 reads CASRAGSGGADTQYF. Partial CDR3 DNA: TGTGCCAGCCGTGCGGGTAGCGGGGGGGCAGATACG.

On this clone: Read coverage stops 3 residues before the CDR3 terminus; the germline J gene supplies the remainder. This chain links TRBV5-6 with TRBJ1-1; D is unresolved. The CDR3 runs to 15 residues. CDR1 and CDR2 (germline): SGHDT, YYEEEE. V gave up 0 bases and J gave up 1 base, with 10 bases separating them. This CDR3 is CASSLERSWNTEAFF. The part of the CDR3 DNA that was read is TGTGCCAGCAGCTTGGAAAGGTCATGGAACACTGAA.

Of note for this clone: The CDR3 end falls 3 residues outside the read, so it is completed with the germline J gene. The rearrangement uses TRBV6-4 and TRBJ2-3, with 12 bases fitting TRBD2. Germline V gives CDR1 MRHNA, CDR2 SNTAGT. Unmatched junction bases numbered 6, after V lost 4 bases and J lost 4 bases. There are 16 residues in the CDR3. CDR3 DNA (partial): TGTGCCAGCAGTGGTTCTAGCGGGGGGGCAGCAGATACG. This sequence encodes CASSGSSGGAADT. The whole CDR3 reads CASSGSSGGAADTQYF.

For this clone: The read gets to within 3 residues of the CDR3 end, and the germline J gene fills in the rest. This chain uses TRBV7-2 with TRBJ1-2; 9 positions agree with TRBD1. The CDR3 runs to 14 residues. Per the germline V gene, CDR1 is SGHTA and CDR2 is FQGNSA. The sequenced part of the CDR3 DNA is TGTGCCAGCAGCTCATGGGACAGGGTTTCCGAC. Its translation is CASSSWDRVSD. The CDR3 in its entirety is CASSSWDRVSDYTF.

About this clone itself: The CDR3 end lies 3 residues beyond the end of the read and is filled in from the germline J gene. The rearrangement links TRBV7-2 to TRBJ1-1; D call uncertain. Germline lookup yields CDR1 SGHTA and CDR2 FQGNSA. This CDR3 is built from 13 residues. Partial CDR3 DNA: TGTGCCAGCAGCTTAGCGCGGGGAGGAGAA. Translation: CASSLARGGE. The complete CDR3 sequence is CASSLARGGEAFF. Variable domain in full (rest from reference TRBV7-2 and TRBJ1-1): GAGVSQSPSNKVTEKGKDVELRCDPISGHTALYWYRQSLGQGLEFLIYFQGNSAPDKSGLPSDRFSAERTGGSVSTLTIQRTQQEDSAVYLCASSLARGGEAFFGQGTRLTVV.

About this clone: The read stops 3 residues short of the end of the CDR3; the missing end is completed from the germline J gene. This chain joins TRBV4-1 and TRBJ1-4; TRBD1 matches at 9 bases. Germline V gives CDR1 MGHRA, CDR2 YSYEKL. J was trimmed by 5 bases and V by 3 bases; bases with no gene match: 4. This CDR3 is built from 15 residues. This CDR3 is CASSQYRGQNEKLFF. The CDR3 DNA, read in part, is TGCGCCAGCAGCCAGTACAGGGGGCAAAATGAAAAA.

Points on this clone: The CDR3 end falls 3 residues outside the read, so it is completed with the germline J gene. This sample also contains other DNA sequences that code for the same CDR3. This chain links TRBV6-2 or TRBV6-3 with TRBJ1-2; D perhaps matches TRBD1 (6 bases). CDR3 length equals 15 residues. Germline V CDR1 and CDR2: MNHEY, SVGEGT. CDR3 protein: CASSRSRTVRDGYTF. The CDR3 DNA, read in part, is TGTGCCAGCAGTCGCTCTCGGACAGTCCGTGACGGC.

As concerns this clone: The CDR3 extends 3 residues past the end of the read, so its final part is completed from the germline J gene. The rearrangement uses TRBV20-1 and TRBJ1-2; 9 bases are a match to TRBD1. Germline V gives CDR1 DFQATT, CDR2 SNEGSKA (reference sequence). CDR3 size: 14 residues. V lost 4 bases to trimming and J lost 4 bases; unmatched junction nucleotides: 7. The CDR3 sequence: CSAIGDRARYGYTF. CDR3 bases read: TGCAGTGCTATCGGGGACAGGGCCCGCTATGGC.

As to this clone: The read falls 3 residues short of the CDR3 end, and the missing part is taken from the germline J gene. V and J are TRBV7-2 and TRBJ1-4; tentatively, D is TRBD1 (5 bases). CDR3 length: 16 amino acids. V shed 0 bases and J shed 3 bases, with 11 bases lying between them. Germline-derived CDR1 and CDR2 are SGHTA and FQGNSA. CDR3 loop: CASSLAGGGANEKLFF. The part of the CDR3 DNA that was read is TGTGCCAGCAGCTTAGCGGGCGGGGGGGCTAATGAAAAA.

In regard to this clone: Read data end 3 residues before the CDR3 end; the end is taken from the germline J gene. The chain employs TRBV6-2 or TRBV6-3 and TRBJ1-1, with 9 bases lining up with TRBD1. Germline values: CDR1 MNHEY, CDR2 SVGEGT. V trimming: 6 bases; J trimming: 2 bases; junction bases outside the gene matches: 4. The CDR3 totals 14 residues. The CDR3 is CASSPDRGNTEAFF. The covered CDR3 bases are TGTGCCAGCAGCCCGGACAGGGGTAACACTGAA.